This T cell receptor beta chain was documented in a study of human T cells and chemical hapten exposure. On the study more broadly: Largely, small differences in pooled library volume made per-sample TCR yields vary.

Each CDR3 protein is one row after TCRdb ran MiXCR on the RACE reads. The sample has about 380,000 distinct CDR3 sequences; roughly 5% are singletons. The time point denotes: pre-sensitization, week 0. The treatment denotes: therapeutic diphenylcyclopropenone sensitization with weekly scalp DPC. There are 16 residues in the CDR3. The ends lost 1 base at V and 7 bases at J; junction bases unmatched: 5. Per germline, CDR1 MGHRA and CDR2 YSYEKL. The clonotype comes from a woman in her 50s with alopecia areata. Some clones in this sample may be carry-over from other donors' samples. The chain uses TRBV4-1 and TRBJ2-1; 12 nucleotides line up with TRBD1. The input for sequencing was whole blood, taken in connection with sensitization to the hapten diphenylcyclopropenone (DPC). The CDR3 sequence is CASSQGVGQGANEQFF. In nucleotides, the CDR3 is TGCGCCAGCAGCCAAGGAGTGGGACAGGGGGCGAATGAGCAGTTCTTC.